This passage covers 4 T cell receptor beta chains from one sample sequenced in a study of somatic mutations in cytotoxic T cells in rheumatoid arthritis (dated by TCRdb to the late 2010s). Libraries were prepared through the immunoSEQ multiplex PCR assay. This immuneACCESS table, as held by TCRdb, lists in-frame sequences with V and J called but not all clones. Of the missing ones, under half trace to an unresolved V gene in checked studies; the others have no known cause. For this sample there are 20,000 or so clones; approximately 83% appear just once. 9.5% to 12% of the sample rests with the top ten. Sequenced input: CD8+ T cells sorted from blood. The receptors derive from a man aged 18 to 29 with rheumatoid arthritis.

The CDR3 loop is CASSGGELYTF. In DNA form, the CDR3 reads TGTGCCAGCAGTGGGGGGGAACTCTACACCTTC. V and J are TRBV2 and TRBJ1-2; TRBD1 is a possible D gene (5 bases). The V and J ends lost 4 bases and 10 bases respectively, with 10 bases between them. Germline V gene data show CDR1 as SNHLY and CDR2 as FYNNEI. CDR3 size: 11 residues.

The chain recombines TRBV15 with TRBJ2-3; D is unresolved. Per germline, CDR1 LNHNV and CDR2 YYDKDF (reference sequence). V shed 4 bases and J shed 4 bases, with 6 bases lying between them. The CDR3 loop spans 12 amino acids. This chain's CDR3 is CATSITADTQYF. DNA of the CDR3: TGTGCCACCAGCATTACCGCAGATACGCAGTATTTT.

V usage is TRBV6-5 and J usage is TRBJ1-6; D might be TRBD1 (5 bases). V dropped 0 bases and J dropped 10 bases, with 10 bases sitting between them. Germline lookup yields CDR1 MNHEY and CDR2 SVGAGI. The CDR3 has 14 residues. The CDR3 nucleotides read TGTGCCAGCAGTTACTCGGGGCTTATATCACCCCTCCACTTT. As protein: CASSYSGLISPLHF.

Details on this clone: The junction and the germline gene differ at one end; a read error may be behind it. This chain uses TRBV4-1 with TRBJ2-5; D might be TRBD1 (5 bases). The CDR3 has 15 amino acids. The germline V gene encodes CDR1 MGHRA and CDR2 YSYEKL. CDR3 protein: CASSQERRTREAQYF. The DNA of the CDR3 is TGCGCCAGCAGCCAAGAACGGCGGACAAGAGAGGCCCAGTACTTC.